Listed below are T cell receptor beta chains from one sample, sequenced in a study of blood T cells in healthy people across ages. TCRdb reprocessed the 5' RACE reads via MiXCR and lists one record per CDR3 protein. The profile shows 650,000 or so distinct CDR3 sequences, 52% of them singletons. Sequencing used blood. These receptors all stem from a woman older than 75 in good health. Both conserved end residues are part of each CDR3. Each record gives: D gene, J gene, V gene, CDR3 length, clone size, CDR3 DNA, CDR3 protein. D genes are given only for firm matches. The size of a clone is reported for some rows only, either as once, few or many, or as a class for expanded clones.

NA,TRBJ2-1,TRBV7-9,17,NA,TGTGCCAGCAGCCTAATCCCTAGGGAAGGGGCTTACAATGAGCAGTTCTTC,CASSLIPREGAYNEQFF
TRBD1,TRBJ1-5,TRBV2,16,NA,TGTGCCAGCAGTTCGGGACAGTCAAATAGCAATCAGCCCCAGCATTTT,CASSSGQSNSNQPQHF
NA,TRBJ2-7,TRBV5-1,16,NA,TGCGCCAGCAGCTTGGTCGGTAGCGGTTTGGTACGCGAGCAGTACTTC,CASSLVGSGLVREQYF
NA,TRBJ1-2,TRBV12-3/TRBV12-4,13,many,TGTGCCAGCAACAAAATGGACAATTATGGCTACACCTTC,CASNKMDNYGYTF
TRBD1,TRBJ1-2,TRBV28,15,NA,TGTGCCAGCCGATCTCCAGGGGGCCTAAACTATGGCTACACCTTC,CASRSPGGLNYGYTF
NA,TRBJ1-2,TRBV15,12,NA,TGTGCCACCAGCAGAGATTTCTCTGGCTACACCTTC,CATSRDFSGYTF
NA,TRBJ1-6,TRBV4-3,13,NA,TGCGCCAGCAGCCTTTCCATAGGCTCACCCCTCCACTTT,CASSLSIGSPLHF
NA,TRBJ1-1,TRBV5-1,16,few,TGCGCCAGCGCCCCCCTGGTCTCCGTCGGAAACACTGAAGCTTTCTTT,CASAPLVSVGNTEAFF
TRBD2,TRBJ2-4,TRBV27,19,many,TGTGCCAGCAGTTTATGGGGGGCTAGCGGGAGTATAGCCAAAAACATTCAGTACTTC,CASSLWGASGSIAKNIQYF
NA,TRBJ1-2,TRBV9,14,many,TGTGCCAGCAACTCGGACAGTCCTAACTATGGCTACACCTTC,CASNSDSPNYGYTF
NA,TRBJ1-4,TRBV19,13,NA,TGTGCCAGTACTCGAGGACGAAATGAAAAACTGTTTTTT,CASTRGRNEKLFF
NA,TRBJ1-6,TRBV12-3/TRBV12-4,14,few,TGTGCCAGCAGTCCGGGGGGTAGCGCTTCACCCCTCCACTTT,CASSPGGSASPLHF
TRBD1,TRBJ1-5,TRBV20-1,16,many,TGCAGTGCTATGGCTTGGGACAGGGGGCTCGATCAGCCCCAGCATTTT,CSAMAWDRGLDQPQHF
TRBD1,TRBJ2-2,TRBV3-1,16,few,TGTGCCAGCAGCCCTCGGGACAGGACCACGGCCGGGGAGCTGTTTTTT,CASSPRDRTTAGELFF
NA,TRBJ1-5,TRBV12-3/TRBV12-4,15,many,TGTGCCAGCAGTTTTTTGGCGGTTAGCAATCAGCCCCAGCATTTT,CASSFLAVSNQPQHF
TRBD2,TRBJ2-7,TRBV20-1,17,many,TGCAGTGCTTTTCCGGCTAGCGGGAATTCACCGATCTACGAGCAGTACTTC,CSAFPASGNSPIYEQYF
TRBD1,TRBJ2-2,TRBV10-3,15,few,TGTGCCATCAAATCGGACAGGCTGAACACCGGGGAGCTGTTTTTT,CAIKSDRLNTGELFF
TRBD1,TRBJ2-2,TRBV12-3/TRBV12-4,16,NA,TGTGCCAGCAGTCCCGGGACAGGGATTAACACCGGGGAGCTGTTTTTT,CASSPGTGINTGELFF
NA,TRBJ2-6,TRBV15,19,NA,TGTGCCACCAGCAGAGATTACGTCGATGCGGACACCTCCGCCAACGTCCTGACTTTC,CATSRDYVDADTSANVLTF
TRBD1,TRBJ1-1,TRBV7-3,12,NA,TGTGCCAGCAGCTCCGGGACAGGTCAAGCTTTCTTT,CASSSGTGQAFF
NA,TRBJ2-1,TRBV10-3,11,many,TGTGCCATCAGTGAGTATGATGAGCAGTTCTTC,CAISEYDEQFF
TRBD1,TRBJ2-2,TRBV5-6,16,NA,TGTGCCAGCGGATCCCCAGGACAGGGCGCGACCGGGGAGCTGTTTTTT,CASGSPGQGATGELFF
TRBD1,TRBJ2-6,TRBV7-2,16,NA,TGTGCCAGCAGCTCTGACAGGGCCTCTGGGGCCAACGTCCTGACTTTC,CASSSDRASGANVLTF
NA,TRBJ2-5,TRBV7-9,14,few,TGTGCCAGCAGCTCGGGGATTATCCAAGAGACCCAGTACTTC,CASSSGIIQETQYF
TRBD2,TRBJ2-1,TRBV6-5,14,NA,TGTGCCAGCACCATTAGCGGGAACTACAATGAGCAGTTCTTC,CASTISGNYNEQFF
NA,TRBJ2-5,TRBV25-1,14,NA,TGTGCCAGCAGACGGACAGAAGTGCAAGAGACCCAGTACTTC,CASRRTEVQETQYF
NA,TRBJ2-3,TRBV5-1,17,NA,TGCGCCAGCAGCTTGGCGGGACATGCGGCAGGAGAAGGTACGCAGTATTTT,CASSLAGHAAGEGTQYF
TRBD1,TRBJ1-2,TRBV28,14,once,TGTGCCAGCATTGCAGGGGGCGCGGGCTATGGCTACACCTTC,CASIAGGAGYGYTF
NA,TRBJ2-5,TRBV5-5,15,NA,TGTGCCAGCAGCTTGGGGGGAACACAGGCGGAGACCCAGTACTTC,CASSLGGTQAETQYF
NA,TRBJ2-5,TRBV19,15,NA,TGTGCCAGTAGTGATAGCGCGGTACGAAAAGAGACCCAGTACTTC,CASSDSAVRKETQYF
NA,TRBJ2-1,TRBV2,15,few,TGTGCCAGCAGTGCGGGACGAGCGCGCTACAATGAGCAGTTCTTC,CASSAGRARYNEQFF
NA,TRBJ2-7,TRBV27,17,NA,TGTGCCAGCAGTCTACCGACAGAGACGAAGGGGAACTACGAGCAGTACTTC,CASSLPTETKGNYEQYF